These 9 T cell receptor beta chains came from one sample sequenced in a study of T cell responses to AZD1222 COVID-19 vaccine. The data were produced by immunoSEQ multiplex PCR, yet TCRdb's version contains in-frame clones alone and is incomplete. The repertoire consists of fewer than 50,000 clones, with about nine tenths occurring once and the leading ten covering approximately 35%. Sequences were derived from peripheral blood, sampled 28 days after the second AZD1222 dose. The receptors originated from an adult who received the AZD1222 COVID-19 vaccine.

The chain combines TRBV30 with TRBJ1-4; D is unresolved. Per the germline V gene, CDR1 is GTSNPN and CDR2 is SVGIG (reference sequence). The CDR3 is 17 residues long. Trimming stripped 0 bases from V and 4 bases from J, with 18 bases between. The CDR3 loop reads CAWSVKGPGTVNEKLFF. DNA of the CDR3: TGTGCCTGGAGTGTAAAAGGGCCGGGAACCGTTAATGAAAAACTGTTTTTT. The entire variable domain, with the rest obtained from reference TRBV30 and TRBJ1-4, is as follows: SQTIHQWPATLVQPVGSPLSLECTVEGTSNPNLYWYRQAAGRGLQLLFYSVGIGQISSEVPQNLSASRPQDRQFILSSKKLLLSDSGFYLCAWSVKGPGTVNEKLFFGSGTQLSVL.

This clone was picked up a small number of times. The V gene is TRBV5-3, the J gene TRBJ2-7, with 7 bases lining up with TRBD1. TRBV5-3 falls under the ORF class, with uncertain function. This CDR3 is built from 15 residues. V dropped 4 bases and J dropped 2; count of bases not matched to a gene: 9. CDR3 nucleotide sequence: TGTGCCAGAAGCCCCGGGACAGCAATAACCTACGAGCAGTACTTC. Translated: CARSPGTAITYEQYF.

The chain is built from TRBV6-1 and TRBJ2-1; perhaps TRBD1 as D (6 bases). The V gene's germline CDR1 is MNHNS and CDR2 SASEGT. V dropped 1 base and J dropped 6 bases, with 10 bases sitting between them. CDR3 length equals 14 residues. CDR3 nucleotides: TGTGCCAGCAGTGAAGGGACACAGGGCAATGAGCAGTTCTTC. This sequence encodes CASSEGTQGNEQFF.

The CDR3 loop is CASSQGYNSPLHF. The CDR3 DNA reads TGTGCCAGCAGCCAGGGATATAATTCACCCCTCCACTTT. The chain has TRBV7-9 and TRBJ1-6; TRBD1 is a possible D gene (5 bases). This CDR3 has 13 amino acids. Trimming cost V 5 bases and J 4 bases, with 6 bases left between them. CDR1 and CDR2 from the germline V gene are SEHNR and FQNEAQ (reference sequence).

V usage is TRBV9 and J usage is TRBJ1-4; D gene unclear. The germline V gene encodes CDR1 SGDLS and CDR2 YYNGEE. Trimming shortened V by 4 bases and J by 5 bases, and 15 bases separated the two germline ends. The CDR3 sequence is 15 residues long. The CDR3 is CASSPGEYLNEKLFF. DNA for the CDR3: TGTGCCAGCAGCCCTGGGGAGTACTTAAATGAAAAACTGTTTTTT.

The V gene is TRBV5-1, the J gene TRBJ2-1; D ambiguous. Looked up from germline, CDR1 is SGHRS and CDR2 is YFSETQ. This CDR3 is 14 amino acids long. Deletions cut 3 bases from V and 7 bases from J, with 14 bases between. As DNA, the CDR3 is TGCGCCAGCAGCTCCACCGGCTCCCCTAATGAGCAGTTCTTC. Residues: CASSSTGSPNEQFF.

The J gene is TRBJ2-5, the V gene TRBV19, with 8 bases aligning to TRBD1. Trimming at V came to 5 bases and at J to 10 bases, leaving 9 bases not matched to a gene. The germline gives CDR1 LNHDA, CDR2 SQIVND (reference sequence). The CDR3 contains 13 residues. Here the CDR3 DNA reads TGTGCCAGTAGTTTTAGGACAGGGTCGGACCAGTACTTC. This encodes CASSFRTGSDQYF.

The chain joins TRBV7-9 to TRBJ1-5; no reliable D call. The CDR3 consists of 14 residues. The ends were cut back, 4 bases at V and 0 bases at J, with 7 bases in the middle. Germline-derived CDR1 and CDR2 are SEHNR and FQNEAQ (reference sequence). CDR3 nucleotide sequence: TGTGCCAGCAGCTCGGACTATAGCAATCAGCCCCAGCATTTT. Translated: CASSSDYSNQPQHF.

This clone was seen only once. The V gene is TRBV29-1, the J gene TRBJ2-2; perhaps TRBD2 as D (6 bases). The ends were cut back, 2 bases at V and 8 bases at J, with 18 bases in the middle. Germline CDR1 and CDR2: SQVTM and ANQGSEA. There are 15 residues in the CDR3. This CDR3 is CSVELASTPAGELFF. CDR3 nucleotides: TGCAGCGTTGAACTAGCGAGCACCCCCGCAGGGGAGCTGTTTTTT.